In its sample, the clone carrying this T cell receptor beta chain was seen a few times. The target antigen is unknown. The sample belongs to a study of blood T cells in healthy people across ages. Study details: Template switching captured about one barcoded beta molecule per two T cells. Study findings and constraints: Both higher diversity and more naive CD4+ cells marked long-lived donors when set against aged donors.

V was cut by 3 bases and J by 7 bases, with 13 bases left in between. The CDR3 is 14 amino acids. CDR1 and CDR2 (germline): SGHTA, FQGTGA. A second PCR of roughly 7 to 11 cycles used a sample-barcoded 5' primer and a J-beta primer mix. The template-switch adaptor, which had 12 random nucleotides, put a tag on each cDNA molecule. All samples gave at least 2.5 million CDR3-containing paired-end reads. TCRdb itself ran the 5' RACE reads through MiXCR, one entry per CDR3 protein. The sample yields some 670,000 distinct CDR3 sequences, 45% to 60% seen once. This TCR derives from an elderly woman in good health. Sequencing was carried out using blood. The rearrangement joins TRBV7-3 to TRBJ2-1; perhaps TRBD2 as D (6 bases). CDR3 protein: CASSFGPAGNEQFF. In nucleotides, the CDR3 is TGTGCCAGCAGCTTTGGACCAGCGGGTAATGAGCAGTTCTTC.